The source of this T cell receptor beta chain is a study of T cell repertoires in cytomegalovirus infection. Study observations and caveats: Cumulative frequency of public TCR beta families picked out carriers of CMV plus the relevant HLA.

Germline V gene data show CDR1 as SGHRS and CDR2 as YFSETQ. The CDR3 length is 16 residues. The V and J ends lost 4 bases and 1 base respectively, with 17 bases between them. TCRdb recomputed calls from the reads with MiXCR, one row per CDR3 protein. The profile shows hundreds of thousands of distinct CDR3 sequences, about 28% of them singletons. A remark on this clonotype: What it recognizes is unknown.

The receptor was derived from a human donor in good health (CMV status not recorded). Some clones in this sample may be carry-over from other donors' samples. The rearrangement links TRBV5-1 to TRBJ1-1, with D possibly being TRBD1 (6 bases). The sample was cultured PBMCs, taken from culture after CMV antigen stimulation. The CDR3 region is CASSPNSGTPNTEAFF. Here the CDR3 DNA reads TGCGCCAGCAGCCCAAATTCCGGGACACCGAACACTGAAGCTTTCTTT.